What follows are 30 T cell receptor beta chains derived from one specimen sequenced in a study of regulatory T cells in long-lasting Graves disease. The time point here: newly diagnosed GD, antithyroid drugs for less than 3 months. The authors made the TCR library using RNA they extracted from PBMCs. With iRepertoire HTBI primers and Arm-PCR of CDR3 regions, TCR beta libraries were built. Via MiXCR, TCRdb re-called the multiplex PCR reads, giving one row per CDR3 protein. This sample has hundreds of thousands of distinct CDR3 sequences, with less than 20% found just once. The sample was also reused in another study, on T cells in Graves' hyperthyroidism and ophthalmopathy.

The sequencing used peripheral blood mononuclear cells (PBMCs), collected at new diagnosis, from a patient treated with antithyroid drugs. The origin of the receptors is a woman in her thirties with Graves disease.

A word on this clonotype: With a much larger clone just one base away, this may be a read error. Here the CDR3 omits its conserved ending phenylalanine or tryptophan, so a read error is the likely source. The chain joins TRBV6-2 or TRBV6-3 to TRBJ2-7; TRBD2 aligns across 12 bases. Per germline, CDR1 MNHEY and CDR2 SVGEGT. The junction had 10 bases not matched to a gene; V was cut back by 0 bases and J by 4 bases. This CDR3 spans 18 amino acids. The CDR3 spells CASSYSLAGGGFGYEQYS. The DNA of the CDR3 is TGTGCCAGCAGTTACTCGCTAGCGGGGGGGGGGTTTGGTTACGAGCAGTACTCC.

This clonotype was counted ten times or more. The chain joins TRBV9 to TRBJ1-2; D not certain. Per the germline V gene, CDR1 is SGDLS and CDR2 is YYNGEE. V lost 4 bases, J lost 1 base, and 20 bases lay in between. CDR3 length: 17 residues. The CDR3 region has the DNA TGTGCCAGCAGCCCTCACTCGGACGGTAGACTTAACTATGGCTACACCTTC. It translates to CASSPHSDGRLNYGYTF.

This clonotype was seen a handful of times. V gene TRBV6-1 combines with J gene TRBJ1-1; TRBD1 matches 7 bases. CDR1 is MNHNS, CDR2 SASEGT, per germline. CDR3 size: 12 residues. The trim removed 10 bases at V and 2 bases at J, leaving 4 bases unmatched. The CDR3 nucleotides are TGTGCCACGGACAGGTCAAACACTGAAGCTTTCTTT. Protein product: CATDRSNTEAFF.

This clonotype was picked up a small number of times. This chain links TRBV20-1 with TRBJ2-2; 7 nucleotides agree with TRBD2. CDR1 is DFQATT and CDR2 is SNEGSKA in the germline V gene (reference sequence). This CDR3 spans 16 amino acids. J was trimmed by 1 base and V by 1 base; bases with no gene match: 6. The CDR3 loop is CSARGAGAENTGELFF. The DNA for the CDR3 is TGCAGTGCTAGAGGGGCGGGAGCCGAGAACACCGGGGAGCTGTTTTTT.

The rearrangement uses TRBV20-1 and TRBJ2-7, with TRBD2 identical over 9 bases. The germline V gene has CDR1 DFQATT and CDR2 SNEGSKA (reference sequence). Germline trimming cut 0 bases from V and 0 bases from J; bases unmatched to any gene: 6. The CDR3 has 16 amino acids. This CDR3 is CSARDPLAGSSYEQYF. The CDR3 DNA sequence: TGCAGTGCTAGAGATCCCCTAGCGGGAAGCTCCTACGAGCAGTACTTC.

This clonotype appeared many times. V is TRBV6-1 and J is TRBJ2-5, with D perhaps being TRBD1 or TRBD2 (6 bases each). The CDR3 runs to 18 residues. Germline CDR1 MNHNS, CDR2 SASEGT. The V end lost 5 bases, the J end lost 1 base, and 23 bases lay between the germline ends. The CDR3 reads CASSPWGAAATSQETQYF. CDR3 coding DNA: TGTGCCAGCAGTCCATGGGGGGCCGCGGCGACGTCCCAAGAGACCCAGTACTTC.

This clonotype was counted many times. The chain couples TRBV28 to TRBJ1-5; D uncertain. This CDR3 contains 19 residues. V was clipped by 6 bases and J by 0 bases, with 24 bases between them. CDR1 MDHEN and CDR2 SYDVKM come from the germline V gene. CDR3 loop: CASSESGPPGVYSNQPQHF. In DNA form, the CDR3 reads TGTGCCAGCAGCGAGAGCGGCCCGCCGGGAGTATATAGCAATCAGCCCCAGCATTTT. The entire variable domain, with the rest obtained from reference TRBV28 and TRBJ1-5, is as follows: DVKVTQSSRYLVKRTGEKVFLECVQDMDHENMFWYRQDPGLGLRLIYFSYDVKMKEKGDIPEGYSVSREKKERFSLILESASTNQTSMYLCASSESGPPGVYSNQPQHFGDGTRLSIL.

This clonotype was recorded at least ten times. The chain combines TRBV28 with TRBJ1-1; no reliable D call. The CDR3 consists of 14 residues. Per the germline V gene, CDR1 is MDHEN and CDR2 is SYDVKM. V was shortened by 3 bases and J by 6 bases, with 14 bases between the two germline ends. CDR3 nucleotide sequence: TGTGCCAGCAGTTTGGCTATGGGGAGCTCTGAAGCTTTCTTT. Encoded protein: CASSLAMGSSEAFF.

To note about this clonotype: A much larger clonotype is one base distant, so this may be a read error. CDR3 sequence reads: CSARKGGNQPQHF. The CDR3 nucleotides read TGCAGTGCTAGAAAGGGAGGTAATCAGCCCCAGCATTTT. The rearrangement links TRBV20-1 to TRBJ1-5; no definite D call. V was shortened by 2 bases and J by 4 bases, with 9 bases between the two germline ends. This CDR3 contains 13 residues. Germline V gene sequence: CDR1 DFQATT, CDR2 SNEGSKA (reference sequence).

The DNA of the CDR3 is TGTGCCAGCAGCTTCCCAGACTCATCCAAGGGAAATGAGCAGTTCTTC. Encoded protein: CASSFPDSSKGNEQFF. The chain links TRBV7-9 to TRBJ2-1, with unresolved D. Germline-derived CDR1 and CDR2 are SEHNR and FQNEAQ (reference sequence). The length of the CDR3 is 16 residues. Trimming cost V 3 bases and J 7 bases, with 19 bases left between them.

V is TRBV27 and J is TRBJ2-7, with 7 nucleotides matching TRBD2. The CDR3 is made up of 15 amino acids. The germline V gene has CDR1 MNHEY and CDR2 SMNVEV (reference sequence). J was trimmed by 3 bases and V by 4 bases; bases with no gene match: 9. CDR3: CASSSAGLGNYEQYF. In DNA, the CDR3 is TGTGCCAGCAGTTCCGCCGGACTAGGAAACTACGAGCAGTACTTC.

Ten or more counts support this clonotype. The V and J genes are TRBV28 and TRBJ1-1, with no clear D. Trimming left V 3 bases short and J 5 bases short, with 19 bases between. The germline CDR1 and CDR2 sequences are MDHEN and SYDVKM. The CDR3 is made up of 16 amino acids. CDR3 sequence (DNA): TGTGCCAGCAGTTTTAGGCAGAAGTTGGTTGTGACTGAAGCTTTCTTT. It translates to CASSFRQKLVVTEAFF.

This clonotype was recorded many times. The chain carries TRBV27 and TRBJ2-7; 7 positions agree with TRBD1. The junction had 9 bases not matched to a gene; V was cut back by 8 bases and J by 2 bases. This CDR3 contains 14 residues. Germline-derived CDR1 and CDR2 are MNHEY and SMNVEV (reference sequence). This CDR3 is CASRPGDRPYEQYF. As DNA, the CDR3 is TGTGCCAGCCGACCCGGGGACAGACCCTACGAGCAGTACTTC.

This clonotype was found once. This clone may be a read error of a much larger clone one base away. The V gene is TRBV2, the J gene TRBJ2-5; D gene unclear. Germline values: CDR1 SNHLY, CDR2 FYNNEI. This CDR3 is 12 amino acids long. The CDR3 spells CASPGPTETQHF. DNA for the CDR3: TGTGCCAGTCCCGGACCCACGGAGACCCAGCACTTC.

This clonotype has a count of ten or more. The genes are TRBV6-5 and TRBJ2-5; 7 bases map to TRBD1. The germline CDR1 and CDR2 sequences are MNHEY and SVGAGI. Trimming at V came to 0 bases and at J to 5 bases, leaving 9 bases not matched to a gene. There are 16 residues in the CDR3. This CDR3 reads CASSYSYSGGFETQYF. CDR3 DNA: TGTGCCAGCAGTTACTCGTACTCAGGGGGTTTTGAGACCCAGTACTTC.

V usage is TRBV20-1 and J usage is TRBJ2-7; 9 nucleotides agree with TRBD2. The ends lost 1 base at V and 4 bases at J; junction bases unmatched: 5. Looked up from germline, CDR1 is DFQATT and CDR2 is SNEGSKA (reference sequence). There are 14 residues in the CDR3. DNA of the CDR3: TGCAGTGCTAGAGGAGCTAGCGGGATATACGAGCAGTACTTC. The encoded protein is CSARGASGIYEQYF.

Many counts were recorded for this clonotype. The chain combines TRBV19 with TRBJ1-2, with a possible D match to TRBD1 (5 bases). From germline, CDR1 is LNHDA and CDR2 SQIVND (reference sequence). The CDR3 spans 13 residues. The V end was cut by 8 bases, the J end by 12 bases, with 22 bases between. The CDR3 sequence is CASHSSASLGHTF. For the CDR3, the DNA is TGTGCCAGTCATAGTTCGGCCAGCCTGGGGCACACCTTC. Together with reference TRBV19 and TRBJ1-2, the CDR3 gives the full variable domain: DGGITQSPKYLFRKEGQNVTLSCEQNLNHDAMYWYRQDPGQGLRLIYYSQIVNDFQKGDIAEGYSVSREKKESFPLTVTSAQKNPTAFYLCASHSSASLGHTFGSGTRLTVV.

This clonotype was recorded a few times. The V and J genes are TRBV6-2 or TRBV6-3 and TRBJ2-6; D gene uncertain. Germline V gene data show CDR1 as MNHEY and CDR2 as SVGEGT. This CDR3 spans 16 amino acids. V lost 2 bases and J lost 0, with 8 bases in between. CDR3 bases: TGTGCCAGCAGTTACACGGCGAGCTCTGGGGCCAACGTCCTGACTTTC. Protein product: CASSYTASSGANVLTF.

This clonotype turned up a few times. The genes are TRBV13 and TRBJ1-2; TRBD1 might be the D (5 bases). Between the trimmed V and J ends, which lost 2 bases and 3 bases, there was a span of 19 bases. The CDR3 is 17 amino acids. CDR1 is PRHDT, CDR2 FYEKMQ, per germline (reference sequence). The CDR3 DNA reads as TGTGCCAGCAGCTTATTGGCAGGGCAAATGTCGGACTATGGCTACACCTTC. It is translated as CASSLLAGQMSDYGYTF.

Here the CDR3 DNA reads TGCAGTGCTAGAGAATTCGGACTAGAAAGCACAGATACGCAGTATTTT. Translated: CSAREFGLESTDTQYF. The chain couples TRBV20-1 to TRBJ2-3, with 7 bases fitting TRBD2. The germline V gene encodes CDR1 DFQATT and CDR2 SNEGSKA (reference sequence). The CDR3 loop spans 16 amino acids. V was clipped by 0 bases and J by 0 bases; unmatched bases: 6.

This clonotype has more than one count but fewer than ten. The gene calls are TRBV28 and TRBJ2-1; tentative D call: TRBD1 (6 bases). CDR1 and CDR2 (germline): MDHEN, SYDVKM. This CDR3 contains 18 residues. The V and J ends lost 5 bases and 7 bases respectively, with 27 bases between them. The CDR3 reads CASSQISSGAGAGNEQFF. CDR3 in DNA: TGTGCCAGCAGTCAGATATCTTCCGGGGCAGGGGCTGGGAATGAGCAGTTCTTC.

The V gene is TRBV5-5, the J gene TRBJ2-7; 11 nucleotides agree with TRBD2. CDR1 and CDR2 from the germline V gene are SGHKS and YYEKEE (reference sequence). The trim removed 4 bases at V and 2 bases at J, leaving 11 bases unmatched. This CDR3 region has 17 residues. The CDR3 DNA sequence: TGTGCCAGCAGCCGTGGGGCCGGTAGCGGGAGGGCCTACGAGCAGTACTTC. Its translation is CASSRGAGSGRAYEQYF.

Many counts were recorded for this clonotype. V is TRBV28 and J is TRBJ2-5; 12 bases fit TRBD2. The CDR3 runs to 18 residues. Germline CDR1 and CDR2: MDHEN and SYDVKM. The V gene end was trimmed by 2 bases and the J gene end by 4 bases; junction bases not matched to a gene: 11. The DNA for the CDR3 is TGTGCCAGCAGTTTAGGTCTAGCGGGAGGGCCGTTGAGAGAGACCCAGTACTTC. It codes for CASSLGLAGGPLRETQYF.

A few counts support this clonotype. A much larger clone lies a single base off, so this may be a read error. The chain employs TRBV28 and TRBJ1-1, with D unclear. The CDR3 runs 14 residues. Per germline, CDR1 MDHEN and CDR2 SYDVKM. V was shortened by 3 bases and J by 4 bases, with 12 bases between the two germline ends. The CDR3 DNA is TGTGCCAGCAGTTTTTCGCGGAGGGCCACTGAAGCTTTCTTT. It yields the protein CASSFSRRATEAFF.

The sample holds many counts of this clonotype. The chain couples TRBV15 to TRBJ2-2; D is uncertain. CDR3 length: 15 amino acids. V shed 0 bases and J shed 4 bases, with 9 bases lying between them. From germline, CDR1 is LNHNV and CDR2 YYDKDF (reference sequence). The CDR3 region has the DNA TGTGCCACCAGCAGAGACTCGTGGGGCACCGGGGAGCTGTTTTTT. Translating gives CATSRDSWGTGELFF. Supplemented by reference TRBV15 and TRBJ2-2, the full variable domain reads DAMVIQNPRYQVTQFGKPVTLSCSQTLNHNVMYWYQQKSSQAPKLLFHYYDKDFNNEADTPDNFQSRRPNTSFCFLDIRSPGLGDTAMYLCATSRDSWGTGELFFGEGSRLTVL.

The chain is built from TRBV9 and TRBJ1-2; TRBD1 aligns across 7 bases. Trimming at V came to 2 bases and at J to 7 bases, leaving 11 bases not matched to a gene. Germline V lookup: CDR1 SGDLS, CDR2 YYNGEE. The CDR3 contains 15 residues. The chain's CDR3 is CASSVEDRPLSGYTF. CDR3 coding DNA: TGTGCCAGCAGCGTCGAGGACAGGCCGCTAAGTGGCTACACCTTC.

This clonotype was found many times. The chain employs TRBV28 and TRBJ1-5; maybe TRBD1 (6 bases). The CDR3 length is 15 residues. With 5 bases removed from V and 5 bases from J, the gap between germline ends came to 16 bases. Germline values: CDR1 MDHEN, CDR2 SYDVKM. In DNA, the CDR3 is TGTGCCAGCAGTCTGTCGACAGGAGCGGATCAGCCCCAGCATTTT. Translating gives CASSLSTGADQPQHF. Drawing the rest from reference TRBV28 and TRBJ1-5, the complete variable domain is DVKVTQSSRYLVKRTGEKVFLECVQDMDHENMFWYRQDPGLGLRLIYFSYDVKMKEKGDIPEGYSVSREKKERFSLILESASTNQTSMYLCASSLSTGADQPQHFGDGTRLSIL.

This clonotype has ten or more counts. This sequence joins TRBV25-1 and TRBJ2-3; possibly TRBD1 for D (6 bases). There are 16 residues in the CDR3. The germline CDR1 and CDR2 sequences are MGHDK and SYGVNS. Trimming shortened V by 3 bases and J by 3 bases, and 16 bases separated the two germline ends. CDR3 nucleotide sequence: TGTGCCAGCAGTGACAATGTAGGGCAGGGGACAGATACGCAGTATTTT. Its translation: CASSDNVGQGTDTQYF. The whole variable domain, filled in from reference TRBV25-1 and TRBJ2-3, reads EADIYQTPRYLVIGTGKKITLECSQTMGHDKMYWYQQDPGMELHLIHYSYGVNSTEKGDLSSESTVSRIRTEHFPLTLESARPSHTSQYLCASSDNVGQGTDTQYFGPGTRLTVL.

Of note for this clonotype: A much bigger clone sits one base away, suggesting this may be a read error. The chain is built from TRBV7-2 and TRBJ2-3; 10 nucleotides agree with TRBD2. Trimming removed 8 bases from V and 0 bases from J; junction bases left unmatched: 8. This CDR3 spans 16 amino acids. Looked up from germline, CDR1 is SGHTA and CDR2 is FQGNSA. CDR3 residues: CASGPTSGVSTDTQYF. The CDR3 coding sequence is TGTGCCAGCGGCCCTACTAGCGGGGTTAGCACAGATACGCAGTATTTT.

Turning to this clonotype: One base away lies a much larger clone, so this may be a sequencing read error. The chain uses TRBV20-1 and TRBJ2-1, with TRBD2 as a possible D gene (6 bases). This CDR3 is 12 amino acids long. Deletions cut 7 bases from V and 5 bases from J, with 12 bases between. Germline V gene lookup returns CDR1 DFQATT and CDR2 SNEGSKA (reference sequence). CDR3: CSGRRGNNEQFF. CDR3 sequence (DNA): TGCAGTGGGCGGCGGGGCAACAATGAGCAGTTCTTC.